Below are 26 T cell receptor beta chains sequenced from a single sample in a study of T-cell reconstitution after alpha-beta-depleted transplantation in children. Preparation of the TCRbeta library was carried out with unique molecular identifiers. TCRdb passed the PCR reads through MiXCR, listing each CDR3 protein once. The sample holds about 640,000 distinct CDR3 sequences, about 15% seen once. Here the sequenced sample was PBMCs from the stem cell graft donor, taken from the stem cell graft. The receptors originated from a human donor who donated a stem cell graft to a child with acute myeloid leukemia.

Note on this clonotype: This could be a read error, since a much larger clone is one nucleotide away. The V call is TRBV20-1, the J call TRBJ2-4, with D unclear. The CDR3 runs 14 residues. The V gene's germline CDR1 is DFQATT and CDR2 SNEGSKA (reference sequence). The CDR3 DNA reads TGCAGTGCTAGAGAACCCATATCCAAAGACATTCAGTACTTC. This codes for CSAREPISKDIQYF.

This clonotype showed up many times. The rearrangement links TRBV5-1 to TRBJ1-1; D might be TRBD1 (6 bases). CDR1 is SGHRS, CDR2 YFSETQ, per germline. This CDR3 comprises 15 residues. V lost 0 bases to trimming and J lost 1 base, with 10 bases between them. This chain's CDR3 is CASSLEGQPNTEAFF. The CDR3 coding sequence is TGCGCCAGCAGCTTGGAAGGACAGCCGAACACTGAAGCTTTCTTT.

This clonotype was observed a few times. The V gene is TRBV27, the J gene TRBJ2-1, with 8 bases identical to TRBD2. In germline, CDR1 is MNHEY, CDR2 SMNVEV (reference sequence). The V gene end was trimmed by 4 bases and the J gene end by 6 bases; junction bases not matched to a gene: 5. The CDR3 is made up of 14 amino acids. As DNA, the CDR3 is TGTGCCAGCAGTTCAGCGGGAGTGGTCAATGAGCAGTTCTTC. Amino acid sequence: CASSSAGVVNEQFF.

The chain employs TRBV6-1 and TRBJ1-2; 12 nucleotides match TRBD1. V lost 7 bases to trimming and J lost 8 bases; unmatched junction nucleotides: 11. Per the germline V gene, CDR1 is MNHNS and CDR2 is SASEGT. The CDR3 totals 15 residues. CDR3 loop: CASTTPGQGARGYTF. The DNA of the CDR3 is TGTGCCAGCACCACTCCGGGACAGGGGGCCCGGGGCTACACCTTC.

The table lists this clonotype with many counts. The chain recombines TRBV12-3 or TRBV12-4 with TRBJ2-7, with D unclear. V lost 1 base to trimming and J lost 5 bases, with 9 bases between them. This CDR3 is built from 13 residues. This CDR3 is CASSLGWAHEQYF. CDR3 coding DNA: TGTGCCAGCAGTTTAGGTTGGGCCCACGAGCAGTACTTC.

This clonotype was picked up many times. One junction end disagrees with the germline gene, perhaps due to a read error. The chain uses TRBV4-3 and TRBJ1-3; D is perhaps TRBD1 (6 bases). In germline, CDR1 is LGHNA, CDR2 YSLEER. This CDR3 spans 16 amino acids. CDR3 residues: CAGSPPVTGSGNTIYF. CDR3 DNA: TGCGCCGGCAGCCCCCCAGTTACAGGGTCTGGAAACACCATATATTTT.

This clonotype was recorded a few times. The rearrangement joins TRBV7-6 to TRBJ1-5; 8 bases fit TRBD1. Germline CDR1 and CDR2: SGHVS and FNYEAQ. J gave up 5 bases and V 3 bases, and 9 bases lay outside the gene matches. The CDR3 length is 16 residues. The DNA for the CDR3 is TGTGCCAGCAGCTTGGGACAGGACAACCCCTATCAGCCCCAGCATTTT. Translated, it gives CASSLGQDNPYQPQHF.

The chain employs TRBV20-1 and TRBJ2-3; weak D call: TRBD1 (6 bases). Germline V gene lookup returns CDR1 DFQATT and CDR2 SNEGSKA (reference sequence). V was trimmed by 6 bases and J by 2 bases, leaving 18 bases between them. This CDR3 contains 15 residues. For the CDR3, the DNA is TGCAGTGCCGCGCCCCGGACAGCCTTCACAGATACGCAGTATTTT. Encoded protein: CSAAPRTAFTDTQYF.

The gene calls are TRBV4-1 and TRBJ2-1; 7 nucleotides match TRBD2. This CDR3 region has 16 residues. Germline trimming cut 3 bases from V and 0 bases from J; bases unmatched to any gene: 5. The germline V gene encodes CDR1 MGHRA and CDR2 YSYEKL. The CDR3 DNA reads as TGCGCCAGCAGCCACCAAGGACTAGTCTCCTACAATGAGCAGTTCTTC. It encodes CASSHQGLVSYNEQFF.

This clonotype has just a few counts. The rearrangement links TRBV7-2 to TRBJ2-7; 7 bases agree with TRBD1. The germline V gene encodes CDR1 SGHTA and CDR2 FQGNSA. The CDR3 runs 12 residues. Trimming at V came to 8 bases and at J to 2 bases, leaving 3 bases not matched to a gene. The CDR3 loop reads CASGQETYEQYF. Written as DNA, the CDR3 is TGTGCCAGCGGACAGGAAACCTACGAGCAGTACTTC. Full variable domain (remainder filled in from reference TRBV7-2 and TRBJ2-7): GAGVSQSPSNKVTEKGKDVELRCDPISGHTALYWYRQSLGQGLEFLIYFQGNSAPDKSGLPSDRFSAERTGGSVSTLTIQRTQQEDSAVYLCASGQETYEQYFGPGTRLTVT.

This clonotype was seen ten or more times. J is TRBJ2-7 and V is TRBV9, with 7 bases matching TRBD1. CDR1 SGDLS and CDR2 YYNGEE come from the germline V gene. The V segment lost 3 bases and the J segment 4 bases; nucleotides outside the gene matches: 4. The CDR3 has 13 residues. The CDR3 nucleotides are TGTGCCAGCAGCGGGGACAGCAGTTACGAGCAGTACTTC. Translation: CASSGDSSYEQYF.

V gene TRBV7-9 combines with J gene TRBJ1-2; D ambiguous. The V end lost 4 bases, the J end lost 6 bases, and 15 bases lay between the germline ends. The germline gives CDR1 SEHNR, CDR2 FQNEAQ (reference sequence). This CDR3 has 14 residues. CDR3 sequence (DNA): TGTGCCAGCAGCTACCTGGACGCGGGCGATGGCTACACCTTC. Translating gives CASSYLDAGDGYTF.

The sample holds many counts of this clonotype. The CDR3 here is CASSLASGQRNTEAFF. The DNA of the CDR3 is TGTGCCAGCAGCTTAGCCAGTGGACAGCGGAACACTGAAGCTTTCTTT. This chain connects TRBV11-2 to TRBJ1-1; TRBD1 is a possible D gene (6 bases). Germline CDR1 is SGHAT and CDR2 is FQNNGV. V gave up 1 base and J gave up 1 base, with 13 bases separating them. CDR3 length: 16 residues.

The V gene is TRBV7-9, the J gene TRBJ2-1, with 8 bases aligning to TRBD1. The germline CDR1 and CDR2 sequences are SEHNR and FQNEAQ (reference sequence). The CDR3 is made up of 15 amino acids. The trim removed 1 base at V and 4 bases at J, leaving 3 bases unmatched. CDR3 bases: TGTGCCAGCAGCTTAGTACAGGGGGTTTACAATGAGCAGTTCTTC. Translation gives CASSLVQGVYNEQFF.

This clonotype was found a few times. The V gene is TRBV7-9, the J gene TRBJ2-7, with D maybe TRBD1 (6 bases). Germline V gene sequence: CDR1 SEHNR, CDR2 FQNEAQ (reference sequence). This CDR3 has 17 residues. The V and J ends lost 1 base and 0 bases respectively, with 16 bases between them. In nucleotides, the CDR3 is TGTGCCAGCAGCTTAGATTCCCGACAGGCCAACTCCTACGAGCAGTACTTC. Amino acid sequence: CASSLDSRQANSYEQYF.

The V and J genes are TRBV7-2 and TRBJ1-1; tentative D call: TRBD1 (6 bases). CDR1 SGHTA and CDR2 FQGNSA come from the germline V gene. CDR3 size: 16 residues. The germline V and J ends were trimmed by 5 bases and 0 bases, with 16 bases remaining between them. DNA of the CDR3: TGTGCCAGCAGCCCAGGGGCGAGGGCGATGAACACTGAAGCTTTCTTT. Its protein product is CASSPGARAMNTEAFF.

The rearrangement joins TRBV20-1 to TRBJ1-1, with D perhaps matching TRBD1 (5 bases). Germline loops: CDR1 DFQATT, CDR2 SNEGSKA (reference sequence). V lost 3 bases and J lost 3, with 17 bases in between. The CDR3 loop spans 15 amino acids. CDR3 amino acids: CSASRFVDMDTEAFF. The CDR3 DNA follows: TGCAGTGCTAGTAGGTTTGTGGACATGGACACTGAAGCTTTCTTT.

This clonotype came up many times. J is TRBJ1-1 and V is TRBV20-1; the D gene is possibly TRBD1 (5 bases). Germline CDR1 DFQATT, CDR2 SNEGSKA (reference sequence). The CDR3 sequence is 14 residues long. Between the trimmed V and J ends, which lost 0 bases and 1 base, there was a span of 9 bases. Written as DNA, the CDR3 is TGCAGTGCTAGAGATCTGGGGCGGAACACTGAAGCTTTCTTT. Translation gives CSARDLGRNTEAFF.

This clonotype was observed a few times. V is TRBV2 and J is TRBJ1-1; D unresolved. The length of the CDR3 is 13 residues. Germline CDR1 is SNHLY and CDR2 is FYNNEI. The ends were cut back, 1 base at V and 1 base at J, with 4 bases in the middle. The CDR3 bases are TGTGCCAGCAGTGAAGACAGGAACACTGAAGCTTTCTTT. This codes for CASSEDRNTEAFF.

This clonotype was counted at least ten times. The rearrangement uses TRBV20-1 and TRBJ1-5; D possibly corresponds to TRBD1 (5 bases). Germline V gene sequence: CDR1 DFQATT, CDR2 SNEGSKA (reference sequence). The CDR3 sequence is 14 residues long. DNA for the CDR3: TGCAGCGGGCAGGGAGAGATGGGGAATCAGCCCCAGCATTTT. It specifies CSGQGEMGNQPQHF.

The sample holds many counts of this clonotype. The rearrangement links TRBV20-1 to TRBJ1-1, with D hard to call. There are 12 residues in the CDR3. Germline CDR1 is DFQATT and CDR2 is SNEGSKA (reference sequence). Trimming shortened V by 2 bases and J by 3 bases, and 7 bases separated the two germline ends. The CDR3 loop is CSARTSYTEAFF. CDR3 sequence (DNA): TGCAGTGCTAGAACTAGTTACACTGAAGCTTTCTTT.

There are many counts of this clonotype. The chain is built from TRBV20-1 and TRBJ2-5; TRBD2 aligns across 10 bases. Germline trimming cut 7 bases from V and 4 bases from J; bases unmatched to any gene: 6. This CDR3 spans 13 amino acids. Germline CDR1 is DFQATT and CDR2 is SNEGSKA (reference sequence). CDR3 protein: CSVPSGGLETQYF. The CDR3 region has the DNA TGCAGTGTGCCTAGCGGGGGATTAGAGACCCAGTACTTC.

V is TRBV5-1 and J is TRBJ2-7, with a possible D match to TRBD2 (5 bases). With 0 bases removed from V and 3 bases from J, the gap between germline ends came to 10 bases. The CDR3 has 14 residues. Germline loops: CDR1 SGHRS, CDR2 YFSETQ. The CDR3 region is CASSLADGDYEQYF. CDR3 nucleotides: TGCGCCAGCAGCTTGGCTGACGGGGACTACGAGCAGTACTTC.

On this clonotype itself: A read error is possible here, since a much larger clone lies one base away. The chain has TRBV10-3 and TRBJ1-1; TRBD1 is a possible D gene (5 bases). The CDR3 is 12 residues long. CDR1 ENHRY and CDR2 SYGVKD come from the germline V gene. As DNA, the CDR3 is TGTCCCATCAGATTCGGGGGGACTGAAGCTTTCTTT. Translated: CPIRFGGTEAFF.

This clonotype was seen many times. The chain recombines TRBV6-1 with TRBJ2-2; D is perhaps TRBD1 (5 bases). V gave up 2 bases and J gave up 4 bases, with 14 bases separating them. Germline V gene lookup returns CDR1 MNHNS and CDR2 SASEGT. There are 16 residues in the CDR3. CDR3 nucleotides: TGTGCCAGCAGTGAACCCAGGGATCTCGGCACCGGGGAGCTGTTTTTT. It encodes CASSEPRDLGTGELFF.

This clonotype was detected many times. The CDR3 is CASSSREARNTEAFF. CDR3 nucleotides: TGCGCCAGCAGCAGCAGGGAGGCAAGGAACACTGAAGCTTTCTTT. This chain uses TRBV5-1 with TRBJ1-1; a possible D gene is TRBD1 (5 bases). Trimming took 4 bases from V and 1 from J, leaving 14 bases between them. Germline V CDR1 and CDR2: SGHRS, YFSETQ. The CDR3 is 15 amino acids.